These T cell receptor beta chains were read from a single sample in a study of CD8+CD57+ T cells in acquired aplastic anemia. TCRdb fed the reads into MiXCR, producing one record per CDR3 protein. Among hundreds of thousands of distinct CDR3 sequences listed, 65% to 75% were seen once. Sequencing was performed on sorted CD4+, CD8+, or CD8+CD57+ T cells (not recorded which) from PBMCs. These receptors all stem from a human donor in good health, serving as a control. Each CDR3 is given with its conserved first and last residue. A D gene is named only where the DNA matches it firmly. Clone size, where shown, is once, few, many, or a class for clones that have expanded.

V gene	D gene	clone size	J gene	CDR3 DNA	CDR3 protein
TRBV20-1	TRBD2	-	TRBJ2-1	TGCAGTGCCCGATCTCTAGCGGGGGCTAGCAATGAGCAGTTCTTC	CSARSLAGASNEQFF
TRBV27	TRBD1	many	TRBJ1-1	TGTGCCAGCAGGATTGGGACAGGGATGAACACTGAAGCTTTCTTT	CASRIGTGMNTEAFF
TRBV25-1	TRBD1	many	TRBJ1-1	TGTGCCAGCAGTGACCAGACAGGGGTTTTGGTAGGGGACACTGAAGCTTTCTTT	CASSDQTGVLVGDTEAFF
TRBV19	-	-	TRBJ2-1	TGTGCTAGAAAGAAGACCTACAATGAGCAGTTCTTC	CARKKTYNEQFF
TRBV20-1	TRBD1	-	TRBJ2-3	TGCAGTGCTCCTGATGCGGGACAGGGGTCAGATACGCAGTATTTT	CSAPDAGQGSDTQYF
TRBV18	-	-	TRBJ2-5	TGTGCCAGCTCACCGGGAGAGACCCAGCACTTC	CASSPGETQHF
TRBV4-3	TRBD1	-	TRBJ1-1	TGCGCCAGCAGCCGTGGGGCAGGGGGCTTTACTGAAGCTTTCTTT	CASSRGAGGFTEAFF
TRBV6-5	-	-	TRBJ1-2	TGTGCCAGCAGTTACGAACCAAACTATGGCTACACCTTC	CASSYEPNYGYTF
TRBV29-1	-	-	TRBJ2-3	TGCAGCGCTAGCGACGGACTTGGCACAGATACGCAGTATTTT	CSASDGLGTDTQYF
TRBV9	-	-	TRBJ1-6	TGTGCCAGCAGCACAGAGCTACTCAATTCACCCCTCCACTTT	CASSTELLNSPLHF
TRBV2	-	-	TRBJ2-6	TGTGCCAGCACGGGGGTAAGGAACACCGGGGAGCTGTTT	CASTGVRNTGELF
TRBV2	-	-	TRBJ1-2	TGTGCCAGCAGTGCCGCAGGGGCGGATGGCTACACCTTC	CASSAAGADGYTF
TRBV12-5	TRBD1	many	TRBJ1-1	TGTGCCAGTGGCAGGGGGGACACTGAAGCTTTCTTT	CASGRGDTEAFF
TRBV7-1	-	-	TRBJ1-6	TGTGCCAGCAGCCCTCTGCAGCTGTGCTCCTATGATTCACCCCTCCACTTT	CASSPLQLCSYDSPLHF
TRBV7-9	-	-	TRBJ1-5	TGTGCCAGCAGCACGGGCGGGGGCGCGCCCCAGCATTTT	CASSTGGGAPQHF
TRBV6-5	TRBD2	-	TRBJ2-5	TGTGCCATCAGCGTAGCGGGGGGATTTCAAGAGACCCGGTACTTC	CAISVAGGFQETRYF
TRBV15	TRBD1	-	TRBJ2-7	TGTGCCACCAGCAGGGACAGGGGGGGCGAGCAGTACTTC	CATSRDRGGEQYF